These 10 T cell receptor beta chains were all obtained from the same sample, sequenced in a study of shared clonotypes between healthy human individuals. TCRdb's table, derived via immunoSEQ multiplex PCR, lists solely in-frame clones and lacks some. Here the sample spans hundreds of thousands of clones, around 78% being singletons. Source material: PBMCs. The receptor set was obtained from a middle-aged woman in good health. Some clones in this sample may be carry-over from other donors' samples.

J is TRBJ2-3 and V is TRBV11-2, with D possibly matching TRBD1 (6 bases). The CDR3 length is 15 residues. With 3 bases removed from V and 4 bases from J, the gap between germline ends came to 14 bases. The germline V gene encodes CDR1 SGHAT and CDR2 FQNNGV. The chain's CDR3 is CASSFTGNRADTQYF. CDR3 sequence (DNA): TGTGCCAGCAGCTTCACAGGGAATCGGGCAGATACGCAGTATTTT.

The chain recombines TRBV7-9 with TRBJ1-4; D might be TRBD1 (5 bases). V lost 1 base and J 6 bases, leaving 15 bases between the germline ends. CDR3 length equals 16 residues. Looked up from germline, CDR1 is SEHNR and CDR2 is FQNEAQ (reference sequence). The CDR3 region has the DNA TGTGCCAGCAGCTTAGTTTGGGGGTTGGAGGATGAAAAACTGTTTTTT. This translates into CASSLVWGLEDEKLFF.

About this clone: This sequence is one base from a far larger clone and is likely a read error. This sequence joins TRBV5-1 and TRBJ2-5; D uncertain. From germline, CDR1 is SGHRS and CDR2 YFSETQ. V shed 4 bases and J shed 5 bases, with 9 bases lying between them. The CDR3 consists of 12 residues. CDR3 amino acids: CASSPTAETQYF. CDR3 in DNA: TGCGCCAGCAGCCCAACAGCCGAGACCCAGTACTTC. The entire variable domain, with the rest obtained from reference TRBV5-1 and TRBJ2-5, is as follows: KAGVTQTPRYLIKTRGQQVTLSCSPISGHRSVSWYQQTPGQGLQFLFEYFSETQRNKGNFPGRFSGRQFSNSRSEMNVSTLELGDSALYLCASSPTAETQYFGPGTRLLVL.

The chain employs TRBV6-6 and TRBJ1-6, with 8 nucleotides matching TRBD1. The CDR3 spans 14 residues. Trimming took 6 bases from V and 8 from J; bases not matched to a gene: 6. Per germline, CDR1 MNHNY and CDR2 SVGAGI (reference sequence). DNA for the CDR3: TGTGCCAGCAGGCCAGGGGGCGGAGATTCACCCCTCCACTTT. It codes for CASRPGGGDSPLHF.

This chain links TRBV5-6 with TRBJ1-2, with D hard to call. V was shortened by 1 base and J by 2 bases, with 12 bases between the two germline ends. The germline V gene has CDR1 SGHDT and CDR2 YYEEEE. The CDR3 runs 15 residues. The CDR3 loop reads CASSLTGLVNYGYTF. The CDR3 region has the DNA TGTGCCAGCAGCTTGACTGGGCTCGTGAACTATGGCTACACCTTC.

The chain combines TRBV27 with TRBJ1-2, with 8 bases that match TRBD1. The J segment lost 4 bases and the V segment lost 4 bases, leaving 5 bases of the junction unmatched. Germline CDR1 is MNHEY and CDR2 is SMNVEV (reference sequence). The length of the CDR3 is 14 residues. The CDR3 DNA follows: TGTGCCAGCAGTTCGGCAGGGGGCGTCTATGGCTACACCTTC. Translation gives CASSSAGGVYGYTF.

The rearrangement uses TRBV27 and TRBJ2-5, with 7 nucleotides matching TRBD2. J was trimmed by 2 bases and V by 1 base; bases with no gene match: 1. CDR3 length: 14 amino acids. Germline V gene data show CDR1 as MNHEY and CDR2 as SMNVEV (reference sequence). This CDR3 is CASSLWGGQETQYF. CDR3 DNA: TGTGCCAGCAGTTTATGGGGGGGGCAAGAGACCCAGTACTTC.

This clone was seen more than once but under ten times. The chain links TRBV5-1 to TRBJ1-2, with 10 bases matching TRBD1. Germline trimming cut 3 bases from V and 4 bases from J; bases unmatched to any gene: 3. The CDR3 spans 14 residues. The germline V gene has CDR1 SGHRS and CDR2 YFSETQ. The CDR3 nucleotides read TGCGCCAGCAGCTCGGACAGGGGGGTCTATGGCTACACCTTC. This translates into CASSSDRGVYGYTF.

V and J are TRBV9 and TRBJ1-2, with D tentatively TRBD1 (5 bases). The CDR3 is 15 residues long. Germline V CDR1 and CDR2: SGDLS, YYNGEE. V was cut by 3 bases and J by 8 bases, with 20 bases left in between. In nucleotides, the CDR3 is TGTGCCAGCAGCGCAGACCCGGGGGGGACGAGCGGCTACACCTTC. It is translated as CASSADPGGTSGYTF.

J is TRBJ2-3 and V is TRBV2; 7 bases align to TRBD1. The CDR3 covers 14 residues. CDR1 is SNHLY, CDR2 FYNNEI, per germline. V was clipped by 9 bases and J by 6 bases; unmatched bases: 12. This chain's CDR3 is CASRQGLGSDTQYF. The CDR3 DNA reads TGTGCCAGTCGACAGGGTTTAGGGTCGGATACGCAGTATTTT.